Following are 8 T cell receptor beta chains from one sample sequenced in a study of spatial heterogeneity in lung cancer. TCRdb called the 5' RACE reads again in MiXCR, with one record for every CDR3 protein. This table holds 55,000 to 75,000 distinct CDR3 sequences, about 8.2% found once. Sample time point: blood at routine non-recurrence follow-up after resection. Source: PBMCs, taken at follow-up. The origin of the receptors is a female donor with early-stage non-small cell lung cancer.

This clonotype showed up many times. The chain links TRBV2 to TRBJ2-6; a weak D match, TRBD2 (5 bases). V was shortened by 5 bases and J by 8 bases, with 16 bases between the two germline ends. CDR3 length: 15 amino acids. Germline V gene lookup returns CDR1 SNHLY and CDR2 FYNNEI. In DNA, the CDR3 is TGTGCCAGCAGTTATGAGGGAGTCGGGTCCAACGTCCTGACTTTC. Its protein product is CASSYEGVGSNVLTF.

The V and J genes are TRBV2 and TRBJ2-1, with 14 positions matching TRBD2. The V and J ends lost 6 bases and 1 base, in that order; junction bases with no gene match: 5. Germline assignment: CDR1 SNHLY and CDR2 FYNNEI. There are 17 residues in the CDR3. The CDR3: CASSGTSGSRSYNEQFF. The CDR3 DNA sequence: TGTGCCAGCAGCGGGACTAGCGGGAGTAGATCCTACAATGAGCAGTTCTTC. The whole variable domain, filled in from reference TRBV2 and TRBJ2-1, reads EPEVTQTPSHQVTQMGQEVILRCVPISNHLYFYWYRQILGQKVEFLVSFYNNEISEKSEIFDDQFSVERPDGSNFTLKIRSTKLEDSAMYFCASSGTSGSRSYNEQFFGPGTRLTVL.

This clonotype has a count of ten or more. At one boundary the junction diverges from the germline segment, which might be a read error. The V and J genes are TRBV7-7 and TRBJ2-5; D uncertain. The CDR3 runs 13 residues. CDR1 SSHAT and CDR2 FNYEAQ come from the germline V gene (reference sequence). The CDR3 bases are TGTGCTAGCAGCTTCGAAAGGATAGAGACCCAGTACTTC. This codes for CASSFERIETQYF.

The rearrangement joins TRBV6-2 or TRBV6-3 to TRBJ2-1; D gene uncertain. CDR1 and CDR2 from the germline V gene are MNHEY and SVGEGT. V was clipped by 5 bases and J by 6 bases, with 8 bases between them. The CDR3 extends over 12 amino acids. The CDR3 reads CASSRLVNEQFF. In DNA, the CDR3 is TGTGCCAGCAGTCGACTCGTCAATGAGCAGTTCTTC.

This clonotype was detected a few times. This chain joins TRBV5-1 and TRBJ2-5, with 10 bases aligning to TRBD2. The CDR3 consists of 16 residues. Germline lookup yields CDR1 SGHRS and CDR2 YFSETQ. Losses at the gene ends were 3 bases for V and 1 base for J; bases not matched to a gene: 6. The CDR3 loop reads CASSWRTSGSQETQYF. The CDR3 region has the DNA TGCGCCAGCAGCTGGAGGACTAGCGGAAGCCAAGAGACCCAGTACTTC. The full variable domain, completed using reference TRBV5-1 and TRBJ2-5, is KAGVTQTPRYLIKTRGQQVTLSCSPISGHRSVSWYQQTPGQGLQFLFEYFSETQRNKGNFPGRFSGRQFSNSRSEMNVSTLELGDSALYLCASSWRTSGSQETQYFGPGTRLLVL.

The genes are TRBV12-3 or TRBV12-4 and TRBJ2-7; 7 bases match TRBD1. Trimming at V came to 7 bases and at J to 6 bases, leaving 12 bases not matched to a gene. CDR3 length equals 14 residues. The chain's CDR3 is CASTREDRMVEQYF. In DNA, the CDR3 is TGTGCCAGCACCCGAGAGGACAGGATGGTCGAGCAGTACTTC.

The V and J genes are TRBV5-1 and TRBJ2-3, with TRBD2 matching 12 bases. The CDR3 extends over 17 amino acids. The germline gives CDR1 SGHRS, CDR2 YFSETQ. Trimming at V came to 0 bases and at J to 2 bases, leaving 4 bases not matched to a gene. CDR3 sequence (DNA): TGCGCCAGCAGCTTGGCAGGACTAGCGGGATTCACAGATACGCAGTATTTT. Protein sequence: CASSLAGLAGFTDTQYF. Variable domain in full (rest from reference TRBV5-1 and TRBJ2-3): KAGVTQTPRYLIKTRGQQVTLSCSPISGHRSVSWYQQTPGQGLQFLFEYFSETQRNKGNFPGRFSGRQFSNSRSEMNVSTLELGDSALYLCASSLAGLAGFTDTQYFGPGTRLTVL.

This clonotype came up a few times. The gene calls are TRBV12-3 or TRBV12-4 and TRBJ2-7; D unclear. The germline V and J ends were trimmed by 6 bases and 0 bases, with 15 bases remaining between them. There are 15 residues in the CDR3. CDR3 bases: TGTGCCAGCAGGATAGGACGCAGGAACTCCTACGAGCAGTACTTC. The encoded protein is CASRIGRRNSYEQYF.